The subject of this entry is one T cell receptor beta chain. What it recognizes is unknown. This sample stems from a study of vaccination and CD4 T cells after COVID-19. The treatment was: 10-day PBMC culture with coronavirus spike peptide pools or control peptides (ViraFEST assay). Trimming removed 4 bases at V and 5 bases at J, with 16 bases between. This CDR3 is built from 15 residues. From germline, CDR1 is MNHNS and CDR2 SASEGT. Oncomine TCR Beta short-read sequencing was applied to DNA from cultured CD4+ T cells. TCRdb recomputed calls from the PCR reads with MiXCR, one row per CDR3 protein. Of approximately 13,000 distinct CDR3 sequences in the sample, around 29% are singletons; the top ten hold around 29%.

Sequencing used CD4+ T cells from blood, cultured in vitro, obtained before SARS-CoV-2 vaccination. This TCR was recovered from a human donor who received a COVID-19 vaccine. The J gene is TRBJ2-3, the V gene TRBV6-1; a weak D match, TRBD2 (5 bases). The DNA for the CDR3 is TGTGCCAGCAGTGCCCGGGCCGCCGCGGGAGATACGCAGTATTTT. Its protein product is CASSARAAAGDTQYF.